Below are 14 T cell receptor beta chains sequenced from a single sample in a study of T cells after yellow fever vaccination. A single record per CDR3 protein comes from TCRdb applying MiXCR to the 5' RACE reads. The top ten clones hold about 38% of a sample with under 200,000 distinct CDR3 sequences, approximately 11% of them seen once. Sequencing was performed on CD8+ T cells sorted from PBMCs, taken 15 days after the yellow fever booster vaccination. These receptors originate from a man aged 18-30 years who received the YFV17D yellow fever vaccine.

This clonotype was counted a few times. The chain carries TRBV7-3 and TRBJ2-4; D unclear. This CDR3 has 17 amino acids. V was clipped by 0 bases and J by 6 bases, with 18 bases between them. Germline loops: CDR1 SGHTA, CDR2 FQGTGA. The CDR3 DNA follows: TGTGCCAGCAGCTTAACCCTCAAGGCAGGCACGGGAAACATTCAGTACTTC. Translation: CASSLTLKAGTGNIQYF.

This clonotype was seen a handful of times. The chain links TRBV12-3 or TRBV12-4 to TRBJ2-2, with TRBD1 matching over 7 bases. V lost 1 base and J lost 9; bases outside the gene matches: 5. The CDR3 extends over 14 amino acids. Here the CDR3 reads CASSLEGARRELFF. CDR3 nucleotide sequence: TGTGCCAGCAGTTTAGAGGGGGCAAGACGGGAGCTGTTTTTT.

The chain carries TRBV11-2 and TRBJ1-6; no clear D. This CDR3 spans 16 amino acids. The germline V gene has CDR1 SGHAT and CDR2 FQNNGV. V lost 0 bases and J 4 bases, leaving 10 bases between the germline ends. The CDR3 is CASSLETSTYNSPLHF. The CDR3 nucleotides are TGTGCCAGCAGCTTAGAAACATCTACTTATAATTCACCCCTCCACTTT. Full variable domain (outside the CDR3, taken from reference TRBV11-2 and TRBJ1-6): EAGVAQSPRYKIIEKRQSVAFWCNPISGHATLYWYQQILGQGPKLLIQFQNNGVVDDSQLPKDRFSAERLKGVDSTLKIQPAKLEDSAVYLCASSLETSTYNSPLHFGNGTRLTVT.

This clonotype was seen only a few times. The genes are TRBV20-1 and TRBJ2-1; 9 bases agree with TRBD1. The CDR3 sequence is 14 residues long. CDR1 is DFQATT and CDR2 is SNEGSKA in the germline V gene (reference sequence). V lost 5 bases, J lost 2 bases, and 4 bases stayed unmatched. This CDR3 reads CSAPDRGTYNEQFF. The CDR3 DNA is TGCAGTGCTCCCGACAGGGGGACCTACAATGAGCAGTTCTTC.

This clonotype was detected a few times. CDR3 residues: CASSLGETEAFF. The CDR3 DNA reads as TGTGCCAGCAGTTTAGGGGAGACTGAAGCTTTCTTT. The rearrangement uses TRBV12-3 or TRBV12-4 and TRBJ1-1; D is unclear. This CDR3 spans 12 amino acids. The V and J ends lost 1 base and 5 bases respectively, with 5 bases between them.

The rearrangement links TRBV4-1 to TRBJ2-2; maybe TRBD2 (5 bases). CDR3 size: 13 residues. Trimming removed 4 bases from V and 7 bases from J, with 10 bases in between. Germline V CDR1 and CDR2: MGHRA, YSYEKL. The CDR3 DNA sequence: TGCGCCAGCAGCCCGGACTTATACGGGGAGCTGTTTTTT. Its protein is CASSPDLYGELFF.

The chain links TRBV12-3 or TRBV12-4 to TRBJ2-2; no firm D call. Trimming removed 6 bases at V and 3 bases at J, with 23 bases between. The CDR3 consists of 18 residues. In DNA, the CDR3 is TGTGCCAGCAGACAAACATCCCCGATTTATCCTCACACCGGGGAGCTGTTTTTT. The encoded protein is CASRQTSPIYPHTGELFF.

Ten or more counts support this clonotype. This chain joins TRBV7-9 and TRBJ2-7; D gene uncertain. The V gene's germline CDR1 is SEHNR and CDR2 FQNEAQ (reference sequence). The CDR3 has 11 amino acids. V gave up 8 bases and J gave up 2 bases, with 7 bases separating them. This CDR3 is CASGGTYEQYF. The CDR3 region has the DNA TGTGCCAGCGGCGGAACCTACGAGCAGTACTTC.

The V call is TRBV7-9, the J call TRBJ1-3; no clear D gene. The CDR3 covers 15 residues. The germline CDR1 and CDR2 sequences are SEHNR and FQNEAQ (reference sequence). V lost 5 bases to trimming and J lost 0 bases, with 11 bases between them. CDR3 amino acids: CASSLSGSSGNTIYF. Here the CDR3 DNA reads TGTGCCAGCAGCCTGAGCGGGTCCTCTGGAAACACCATATATTTT.

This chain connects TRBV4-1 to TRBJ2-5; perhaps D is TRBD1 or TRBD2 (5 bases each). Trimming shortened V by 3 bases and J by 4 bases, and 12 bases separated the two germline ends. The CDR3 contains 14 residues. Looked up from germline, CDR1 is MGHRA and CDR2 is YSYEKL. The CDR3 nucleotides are TGCGCCAGCAGCCAGGGGGTAACTATAGAGACCCAGTACTTC. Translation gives CASSQGVTIETQYF.

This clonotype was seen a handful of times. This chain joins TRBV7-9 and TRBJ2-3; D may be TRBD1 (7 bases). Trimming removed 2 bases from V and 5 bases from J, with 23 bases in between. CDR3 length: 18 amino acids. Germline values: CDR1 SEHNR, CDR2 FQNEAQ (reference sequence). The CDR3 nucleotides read TGTGCCAGCAGCTTATTGCCTGGAGGGGGCGATGGTGGAGATACGCAGTATTTT. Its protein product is CASSLLPGGGDGGDTQYF. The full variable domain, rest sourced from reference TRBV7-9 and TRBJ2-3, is DTGVSQNPRHKITKRGQNVTFRCDPISEHNRLYWYRQTLGQGPEFLTYFQNEAQLEKSRLLSDRFSAERPKGSFSTLEIQRTEQGDSAMYLCASSLLPGGGDGGDTQYFGPGTRLTVL.

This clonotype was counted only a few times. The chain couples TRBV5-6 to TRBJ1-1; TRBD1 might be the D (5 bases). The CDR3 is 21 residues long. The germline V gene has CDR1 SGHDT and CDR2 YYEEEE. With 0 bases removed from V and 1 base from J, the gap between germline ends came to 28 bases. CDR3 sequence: CASSLEVFLYARGVRNTEAFF. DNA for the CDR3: TGTGCCAGCAGCTTGGAGGTGTTCTTATATGCCCGGGGCGTTCGGAACACTGAAGCTTTCTTT.

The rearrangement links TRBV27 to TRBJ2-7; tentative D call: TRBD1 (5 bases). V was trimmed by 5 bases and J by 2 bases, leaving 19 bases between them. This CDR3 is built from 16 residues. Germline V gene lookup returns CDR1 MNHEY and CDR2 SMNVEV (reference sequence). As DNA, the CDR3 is TGTGCCAGCAGTGAGACCTCTGGGGCGGTCCCCTACGAGCAGTACTTC. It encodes CASSETSGAVPYEQYF.

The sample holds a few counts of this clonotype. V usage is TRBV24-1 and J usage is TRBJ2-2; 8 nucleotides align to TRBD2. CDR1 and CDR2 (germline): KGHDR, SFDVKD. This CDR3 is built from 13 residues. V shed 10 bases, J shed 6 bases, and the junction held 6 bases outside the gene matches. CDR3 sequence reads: CATGAGVPGELFF. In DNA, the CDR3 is TGTGCCACAGGAGCGGGGGTTCCCGGGGAGCTGTTTTTT.